The next 6 T cell receptor beta chains were all read from a single sample in a study of T cell responses to AZD1222 COVID-19 vaccine. Only in-frame clones appear in the TCRdb table, and some are missing; sequencing was by immunoSEQ multiplex PCR. The profile covers about 130,000 clones, with about 88% appearing a single time and about 4.2% taken by the ten largest. Source: peripheral blood, taken on day 0 of AZD1222 vaccination. The source is an adult in good health.

This rearrangement joins TRBV29-1 to TRBJ1-2; no clear D. This CDR3 is 13 amino acids long. Trimming cost V 4 bases and J 1 base, with 10 bases left between them. CDR1 is SQVTM and CDR2 is ANQGSEA in the germline V gene. CDR3 DNA: TGCAGCGTTGCCGTTCAGATTAACTATGGCTACACCTTC. Translation gives CSVAVQINYGYTF.

V and J are TRBV30 and TRBJ1-5; 8 bases fit TRBD1. The germline V gene has CDR1 GTSNPN and CDR2 SVGIG (reference sequence). Losses at the gene ends were 1 base for V and 7 bases for J; bases not matched to a gene: 6. The CDR3 is 14 residues long. CDR3 DNA: TGTGCCTGGAGTGGGACAGGGCAGGGGCAGCCCCAGCATTTT. This gives the protein CAWSGTGQGQPQHF.

CDR3 nucleotides: TGTGCCTGGAGTGGCCGGAACACCATATATTTT. Protein: CAWSGRNTIYF. The V and J genes are TRBV30 and TRBJ1-3; no reliable D call. Trimming took off 1 base at V and 7 bases at J, with 5 bases between the two ends. This CDR3 is built from 11 residues. Germline V gene data show CDR1 as GTSNPN and CDR2 as SVGIG (reference sequence).

This rearrangement joins TRBV6-5 to TRBJ2-7; D is unresolved. Trimming stripped 4 bases from V and 7 bases from J, with 20 bases between. CDR3 length equals 15 residues. Germline assignment: CDR1 MNHEY and CDR2 SVGAGI. This chain's CDR3 is CASSSAGSRVREQYF. CDR3 DNA: TGTGCCAGCAGTTCGGCTGGTTCTAGAGTACGGGAGCAGTACTTC.

On this clone: The sample holds other DNA sequences that translate to the same CDR3. The CDR3 is CASSGGGRETQYF. CDR3 DNA: TGTGCCAGCAGCGGCGGAGGGCGGGAGACCCAGTACTTC. The chain joins TRBV9 to TRBJ2-5; TRBD2 might be the D (6 bases). Germline V gene data show CDR1 as SGDLS and CDR2 as YYNGEE. CDR3 length equals 13 residues. Deletions cut 3 bases from V and 5 bases from J, with 11 bases between.

This chain joins TRBV7-9 and TRBJ1-1; no firm D call. The CDR3 covers 13 residues. Per germline, CDR1 SEHNR and CDR2 FQNEAQ (reference sequence). V was cut by 6 bases and J by 1 base, with 9 bases left in between. The CDR3 DNA follows: TGTGCCAGCAGTTCTCAGGCGAACACTGAAGCTTTCTTT. Translating it yields CASSSQANTEAFF.